Shown below are 30 T cell receptor beta chains from a single sample sequenced in a study of T cells in Graves' hyperthyroidism and ophthalmopathy. Amplified TCR beta CDR3 regions derived from RNA transcripts. TCR CDR3 underwent first-round RT-PCR with the HTBI primer set. TCRdb independently ran MiXCR on the multiplex PCR reads; one entry per CDR3 protein. Among about 640,000 distinct CDR3 sequences listed, nearly 45% were seen once. Sequencing used peripheral blood or thyroid tissue (not recorded which). The receptors were gathered from an adult man with Graves' disease, either hyperthyroidism or ophthalmopathy (not recorded which).

The chain recombines TRBV29-1 with TRBJ1-2, with 9 bases lining up with TRBD1. The CDR3 has 14 residues. The germline gives CDR1 SQVTM, CDR2 ANQGSEA. Trimming removed 7 bases from V and 6 bases from J; junction bases left unmatched: 12. The CDR3 sequence is CSASGQGLANGYTF. Written as DNA, the CDR3 is TGCAGCGCCTCAGGACAGGGGTTGGCGAATGGCTACACCTTC.

This CDR3 reads CSARQQGVYEQYF. CDR3 DNA: TGCAGTGCTAGGCAACAGGGGGTCTACGAGCAGTACTTC. The V call is TRBV20-1, the J call TRBJ2-7; 8 bases match TRBD1. The trim removed 3 bases at V and 3 bases at J, leaving 4 bases unmatched. The germline CDR1 and CDR2 sequences are DFQATT and SNEGSKA (reference sequence). This CDR3 has 13 amino acids.

In the case of this clonotype: One end of the junction varies from germline; a read error may be responsible. V and J are TRBV2 and TRBJ1-6, with D maybe TRBD1 (5 bases). The CDR3 consists of 16 residues. CDR1 SNHLY and CDR2 FYNNEI come from the germline V gene. In DNA, the CDR3 is TGCGCCAGCAGTGAGTCCGGGACGGTTGATAATTCACCCCTCCACTTT. It specifies CASSESGTVDNSPLHF.

The chain couples TRBV29-1 to TRBJ1-2; 11 nucleotides match TRBD1. The junction had 3 bases not matched to a gene; V was cut back by 4 bases and J by 2 bases. In germline, CDR1 is SQVTM, CDR2 ANQGSEA. This CDR3 spans 14 amino acids. Here the CDR3 DNA reads TGCAGCGTTGGGGGACAGGGGGACAACTATGGCTACACCTTC. Translated, it gives CSVGGQGDNYGYTF.

Many counts were recorded for this clonotype. Compared with germline, one end of the junction differs, possibly owing to a read error. The genes are TRBV7-7 and TRBJ2-5; unclear D gene. Germline-derived CDR1 and CDR2 are SSHAT and FNYEAQ (reference sequence). The CDR3 extends over 12 amino acids. The DNA of the CDR3 is TGTGCTAGCAGCTCCCTGGGAGAGACCCAGTACTTC. Protein product: CASSSLGETQYF. The entire variable domain, with the rest obtained from reference TRBV7-7 and TRBJ2-5, is as follows: GAGVSQSPRYKVTKRGQDVTLRCDPISSHATLYWYQQALGQGPEFLTYFNYEAQPDKSGLPSDRFSAERPEGSISTLTIQRTEQRDSAMYRCASSSLGETQYFGPGTRLLVL.

The CDR3 protein is CATGQDSRETQYF. CDR3 nucleotides: TGTGCCACCGGACAGGACTCAAGAGAGACCCAGTACTTC. This chain links TRBV7-8 with TRBJ2-5; TRBD1 aligns across 7 bases. J gave up 4 bases and V 10 bases, and 9 bases lay outside the gene matches. The CDR3 has 13 residues. CDR1 is SGHVS and CDR2 is FQNEAQ in the germline V gene.

J is TRBJ1-5 and V is TRBV20-1, with 10 bases that match TRBD1. CDR3 size: 13 residues. Trimming took 8 bases from V and 2 from J; bases not matched to a gene: 3. Germline V gene data show CDR1 as DFQATT and CDR2 as SNEGSKA (reference sequence). This CDR3 reads CSYGTGGNQPQHF. The CDR3 DNA reads as TGCAGTTACGGGACAGGGGGCAATCAGCCCCAGCATTTT.

This rearrangement joins TRBV29-1 to TRBJ1-2, with D perhaps TRBD1 (5 bases). The CDR3 consists of 10 residues. V lost 7 bases and J 4 bases, leaving 7 bases between the germline ends. The V gene's germline CDR1 is SQVTM and CDR2 ANQGSEA. The DNA of the CDR3 is TGCAGCGCAGGGTCCTATGGCTACACCTTC. Encoded protein: CSAGSYGYTF.

V gene TRBV6-2 or TRBV6-3 combines with J gene TRBJ2-7; TRBD1 might be the D (5 bases). The CDR3 is 14 residues long. Trimming pared 6 bases from V and 6 bases from J, leaving 18 bases between. CDR1 MNHEY and CDR2 SVGEGT come from the germline V gene. DNA of the CDR3: TGTGCCAGCAGAACAGGTTTGCTGAACACCGAGCAGTACTTC. Its translation is CASRTGLLNTEQYF.

This clonotype has a handful of counts. The V call is TRBV5-1, the J call TRBJ1-1; the D gene is possibly TRBD1 (6 bases). This CDR3 contains 15 residues. CDR1 is SGHRS, CDR2 YFSETQ, per germline. Deletions cut 1 base from V and 6 bases from J, with 16 bases between. The CDR3 is CASSLKGGDWAEAFF. Written as DNA, the CDR3 is TGCGCCAGCAGCTTGAAGGGGGGCGATTGGGCTGAAGCTTTCTTT.

This clonotype has a count of ten or more. The CDR3 protein is CSASPSATYEQYF. DNA for the CDR3: TGCAGTGCCTCTCCTAGCGCGACCTACGAGCAGTACTTC. V gene TRBV20-1 combines with J gene TRBJ2-7; D perhaps matches TRBD2 (6 bases). The CDR3 loop spans 13 amino acids. Germline V gives CDR1 DFQATT, CDR2 SNEGSKA (reference sequence). V dropped 6 bases and J dropped 2 bases, with 14 bases sitting between them.

This clonotype turned up a few times. The V gene is TRBV7-4, the J gene TRBJ1-1; the D is unclear. The ends were cut back, 5 bases at V and 7 bases at J, with 8 bases in the middle. Germline-derived CDR1 and CDR2 are SGHVT and SQSDAQ. This CDR3 spans 11 amino acids. DNA for the CDR3: TGTGCCAGCAGCCAAGGCCATGAAGCTTTCTTT. Amino acids: CASSQGHEAFF.

This clonotype was observed a few times. This sequence joins TRBV6-1 and TRBJ2-7; D is uncertain. Trimming removed 7 bases at V and 3 bases at J, with 13 bases between. The CDR3 covers 13 residues. Germline lookup yields CDR1 MNHNS and CDR2 SASEGT. In DNA form, the CDR3 reads TGTGCCAGCATGCGGTCGGTAGACTACGAGCAGTACTTC. Its translation is CASMRSVDYEQYF.

The V call is TRBV6-5, the J call TRBJ2-7, with 9 bases that match TRBD2. Trimming cost V 6 bases and J 3 bases; bases outside gene matches: 9. Germline V CDR1 and CDR2: MNHEY, SVGAGI. The CDR3 is 15 amino acids. CDR3 bases: TGTGCCAGCAGGGAAGGACTAGCGCTCTACTACGAGCAGTACTTC. Residues: CASREGLALYYEQYF.

The chain is built from TRBV19 and TRBJ1-1; TRBD1 matches 8 bases. Germline trimming cut 3 bases from V and 1 base from J; bases unmatched to any gene: 7. The germline V gene encodes CDR1 LNHDA and CDR2 SQIVND (reference sequence). The CDR3 runs 16 residues. The CDR3 is CASSILGQGPNTEAFF. CDR3 DNA sequence: TGTGCCAGTAGTATCCTCGGACAGGGCCCGAACACTGAAGCTTTCTTT.

The rearrangement uses TRBV6-5 and TRBJ1-5, with TRBD1 matching 7 bases. After removal of 6 bases from V and 3 bases from J, the junction contained 8 bases not matched to a gene. In germline, CDR1 is MNHEY, CDR2 SVGAGI. CDR3 size: 15 residues. The CDR3 spells CASSQTTGTNQPQHF. The CDR3 DNA is TGTGCCAGCAGCCAAACGACAGGGACCAATCAGCCCCAGCATTTT.

The V and J genes are TRBV6-1 and TRBJ2-5, with TRBD2 matching 9 bases. The length of the CDR3 is 15 residues. V shed 0 bases and J 5 bases; nucleotides not matched to a gene: 4. Germline CDR1 reads MNHNS; CDR2 reads SASEGT. The CDR3 protein is CASSEAREGLETQYF. CDR3 sequence (DNA): TGTGCCAGCAGTGAAGCGCGGGAGGGGCTTGAGACCCAGTACTTC.

In its sample, this clonotype was seen once. An end of the junction differs from the germline gene, which may be a read error. The chain recombines TRBV10-2 with TRBJ1-1; tentatively, D is TRBD1 (5 bases). Germline lookup yields CDR1 WSHSY and CDR2 SAAADI. The CDR3 extends over 16 amino acids. The CDR3 protein is CASSHSGTGMNTEAFF. The CDR3 DNA is TGTGCCAGCAGCCATTCCGGGACGGGGATGAACACTGAAGCTTTCTTT.

This chain connects TRBV7-9 to TRBJ1-1; no clear D. Germline V lookup: CDR1 SEHNR, CDR2 FQNEAQ (reference sequence). CDR3 size: 15 residues. V dropped 6 bases and J dropped 0 bases, with 14 bases sitting between them. CDR3 region: CASSEWADMNTEAFF. The CDR3, as DNA: TGTGCCAGCAGTGAATGGGCAGACATGAACACTGAAGCTTTCTTT.

The chain has TRBV10-3 and TRBJ2-3, with no clear D. V lost 4 bases to trimming and J lost 1 base, with 6 bases between them. This CDR3 comprises 13 residues. CDR1 is ENHRY, CDR2 SYGVKD, per germline. The chain's CDR3 is CAISARGTDTQYF. The CDR3 DNA is TGTGCCATCAGTGCCCGTGGCACAGATACGCAGTATTTT.

The rearrangement joins TRBV7-9 to TRBJ2-2, with no clear D. The germline V and J ends were trimmed by 5 bases and 0 bases, with 10 bases remaining between them. This CDR3 spans 15 amino acids. Per the germline V gene, CDR1 is SEHNR and CDR2 is FQNEAQ (reference sequence). This chain's CDR3 is CASSVSPSNTGELFF. CDR3 in DNA: TGTGCCAGCAGCGTATCTCCTTCGAACACCGGGGAGCTGTTTTTT.

This clonotype showed up many times. This rearrangement joins TRBV20-1 to TRBJ2-7; 7 bases match TRBD2. The CDR3 is made up of 14 amino acids. CDR1 is DFQATT and CDR2 is SNEGSKA in the germline V gene (reference sequence). Trimming cost V 5 bases and J 3 bases; bases outside gene matches: 10. The CDR3 nucleotides read TGCAGTGCTCTCGAGGCTAGCGGCCACTACGAGCAGTACTTC. This translates into CSALEASGHYEQYF.

This clonotype was detected only a few times. At one end the junction does not follow the germline gene, possibly because of a read error. This sequence joins TRBV20-1 and TRBJ1-1; 10 bases align to TRBD1. The CDR3 is made up of 11 amino acids. CDR1 DFQATT and CDR2 SNEGSKA come from the germline V gene (reference sequence). The CDR3: CSARGDRGAFF. The CDR3 DNA sequence: TGCAGCGCTAGGGGGGACAGGGGAGCTTTCTTT.

The chain couples TRBV25-1 to TRBJ1-2; no firm D call. The V and J ends lost 5 bases and 8 bases respectively, with 12 bases between them. Germline-derived CDR1 and CDR2 are MGHDK and SYGVNS. The CDR3 totals 12 residues. The CDR3 sequence is CASSFVDRGYTF. CDR3 DNA sequence: TGTGCCAGCAGTTTCGTCGATCGCGGCTACACCTTC.

V and J are TRBV7-6 and TRBJ2-7; 13 bases are shared with TRBD2. This CDR3 comprises 17 residues. CDR1 is SGHVS and CDR2 is FNYEAQ in the germline V gene. J lost 2 bases, V lost 3 bases, and 7 bases had no gene match. CDR3 in amino acids: CASSLRTSGGNTYEQYF. The CDR3 bases are TGTGCCAGCAGCTTGAGGACTAGCGGGGGTAACACCTACGAGCAGTACTTC. The whole variable domain, filled in from reference TRBV7-6 and TRBJ2-7, reads GAGVSQSPRYKVTKRGQDVALRCDPISGHVSLYWYRQALGQGPEFLTYFNYEAQQDKSGLPNDRFSAERPEGSISTLTIQRTEQRDSAMYRCASSLRTSGGNTYEQYFGPGTRLTVT.

This chain joins TRBV7-9 and TRBJ1-2; no clear D gene. The V end lost 5 bases, the J end lost 4 bases, and 17 bases lay between the germline ends. There are 15 residues in the CDR3. Germline V gene sequence: CDR1 SEHNR, CDR2 FQNEAQ (reference sequence). CDR3 sequence reads: CASSPSVLLVYGYTF. The CDR3 nucleotides read TGTGCCAGCAGCCCTAGCGTCCTACTCGTCTATGGCTACACCTTC.

This clonotype was counted at least ten times. The V gene is TRBV25-1, the J gene TRBJ1-2, with no clear D. Germline lookup yields CDR1 MGHDK and CDR2 SYGVNS. The CDR3 length is 12 residues. The V end was cut by 3 bases, the J end by 6 bases, with 8 bases between. The CDR3 coding sequence is TGTGCCAGCAGTGAGGTAGACCATGGCTACACCTTC. Protein sequence: CASSEVDHGYTF.

The chain joins TRBV12-3 or TRBV12-4 to TRBJ1-5; 9 positions match TRBD1. This CDR3 is built from 15 residues. J lost 6 bases, V lost 5 bases, and 8 bases had no gene match. DNA for the CDR3: TGTGCCAGCAGTAACACAGGGGGCAGAGGTCAGCCCCAGCATTTT. Translation gives CASSNTGGRGQPQHF.

The chain carries TRBV28 and TRBJ1-5, with 10 nucleotides matching TRBD1. With V trimmed by 9 bases and J by 9 bases, 14 bases remained unmatched. Germline V gives CDR1 MDHEN, CDR2 SYDVKM. This CDR3 comprises 15 residues. The CDR3 spells CARAPGQGYLGPQHF. DNA of the CDR3: TGTGCCAGGGCCCCGGGACAGGGGTACCTGGGGCCCCAGCATTTT.

This clonotype has at least ten counts. This rearrangement joins TRBV2 to TRBJ1-4; 9 bases are a match to TRBD1. The junction had 2 bases not matched to a gene; V was cut back by 8 bases and J by 7 bases. The V gene's germline CDR1 is SNHLY and CDR2 FYNNEI. This CDR3 has 12 residues. In DNA, the CDR3 is TGTGCCAGCGGACAGGGGTTTGAAAAACTGTTTTTT. This translates into CASGQGFEKLFF.